These 20 T cell receptor beta chains came from one sample sequenced in a study of blood T cell repertoires in COVID-19. Measured with immunoSEQ multiplex PCR; TCRdb has only the in-frame clones, and not every one. This sample has some 190,000 clones; 70% to 90% occur once, and the top ten carry about 1.5%. Sequencing used peripheral blood. These receptors were collected from a man younger than 30 with active or convalescent COVID-19.

The V and J genes are TRBV9 and TRBJ2-1; the D gene is possibly TRBD2 (6 bases). In germline, CDR1 is SGDLS, CDR2 YYNGEE. The V end was cut by 0 bases, the J end by 2 bases, with 12 bases between. This CDR3 has 16 residues. The CDR3 bases are TGTGCCAGCAGCGTAGGGGTAGCGGCAGCCTACAATGAGCAGTTCTTC. Protein product: CASSVGVAAAYNEQFF.

The J gene is TRBJ1-4, the V gene TRBV5-1; D is ambiguous. The CDR3 sequence is 14 residues long. The germline V gene encodes CDR1 SGHRS and CDR2 YFSETQ. V was pared by 0 bases and J by 3 bases, with 6 bases between. The CDR3 DNA sequence: TGCGCCAGCAGCTTGGGCGGGGCTAATGAAAAACTGTTTTTT. Translation: CASSLGGANEKLFF.

This clone was detected only a few times. The rearrangement joins TRBV18 to TRBJ2-5; the D gene is possibly TRBD2 (5 bases). Germline assignment: CDR1 KGHSH and CDR2 LQKENI. The CDR3 has 12 amino acids. The V and J ends lost 4 bases and 7 bases respectively, with 10 bases between them. The CDR3 is CASSLNGVTQYF. The CDR3 nucleotides read TGTGCCAGCTCACTCAACGGGGTGACCCAGTACTTC.

The chain is built from TRBV19 and TRBJ1-2, with D perhaps matching TRBD1 (6 bases). The CDR3 runs to 15 residues. CDR1 is LNHDA and CDR2 is SQIVND in the germline V gene (reference sequence). V was pared by 0 bases and J by 4 bases, with 12 bases between. CDR3: CASSIDPRGGYGYTF. Written as DNA, the CDR3 is TGTGCCAGTAGTATAGACCCGAGGGGGGGCTATGGCTACACCTTC.

The chain uses TRBV4-3 and TRBJ2-5; no clear D gene. The CDR3 is made up of 14 amino acids. Germline assignment: CDR1 LGHNA and CDR2 YSLEER. Between the trimmed V and J ends, which lost 4 bases and 5 bases, there was a span of 14 bases. In DNA, the CDR3 is TGCGCCAGCAGCCTCCAACTGAACGGGGAGACCCAGTACTTC. This sequence encodes CASSLQLNGETQYF.

This clone occurred a few times. For the CDR3, the DNA is TGTGCCGGAAAAGCCCCGGGACAGGGCACTGAAGCTTTCTTT. Residues: CAGKAPGQGTEAFF. The chain has TRBV30 and TRBJ1-1, with 9 bases matching TRBD1. There are 14 residues in the CDR3. Per the germline V gene, CDR1 is GTSNPN and CDR2 is SVGIG (reference sequence). V lost 8 bases, J lost 4 bases, and 11 bases stayed unmatched. Complete variable domain (other parts from reference TRBV30 and TRBJ1-1): SQTIHQWPATLVQPVGSPLSLECTVEGTSNPNLYWYRQAAGRGLQLLFYSVGIGQISSEVPQNLSASRPQDRQFILSSKKLLLSDSGFYLCAGKAPGQGTEAFFGQGTRLTVV.

Comments on this clone: One junction end disagrees with the germline gene, perhaps due to a read error. The chain recombines TRBV5-1 with TRBJ2-7; TRBD1 might be the D (6 bases). The length of the CDR3 is 9 residues. In germline, CDR1 is SGHRS, CDR2 YFSETQ. CDR3 in DNA: TGCGCCAGCAGCTTGGGACAGGACTTC. It translates to CASSLGQDF.

The chain is built from TRBV7-2 and TRBJ1-5; TRBD1 aligns across 8 bases. CDR1 is SGHTA, CDR2 FQGNSA, per germline. Unmatched junction bases numbered 5, after V lost 3 bases and J lost 4 bases. This CDR3 region has 15 residues. DNA of the CDR3: TGTGCCAGCAGCTTTGGACAGGGAGGGAATCAGCCCCAGCATTTT. Translated: CASSFGQGGNQPQHF.

The V gene is TRBV19, the J gene TRBJ1-4; D is ambiguous. Germline V gene sequence: CDR1 LNHDA, CDR2 SQIVND (reference sequence). The V end was cut by 7 bases, the J end by 4 bases, with 10 bases between. There are 13 residues in the CDR3. The CDR3 bases are TGTGCCAGTAACTGGGCCCGTAATGAAAAACTGTTTTTT. Translating gives CASNWARNEKLFF. Drawing the rest from reference TRBV19 and TRBJ1-4, the complete variable domain is DGGITQSPKYLFRKEGQNVTLSCEQNLNHDAMYWYRQDPGQGLRLIYYSQIVNDFQKGDIAEGYSVSREKKESFPLTVTSAQKNPTAFYLCASNWARNEKLFFGSGTQLSVL.

The chain links TRBV6-2 or TRBV6-3 to TRBJ2-7, with D possibly being TRBD2 (6 bases). CDR1 and CDR2 (germline): MNHEY, SVGEGT. V shed 5 bases and J shed 2 bases, with 7 bases lying between them. The CDR3 consists of 12 residues. The CDR3 DNA reads TGTGCCAGCAGTCGCGGGACCTACGAGCAGTACTTC. It specifies CASSRGTYEQYF.

V gene TRBV7-6 combines with J gene TRBJ1-5; a possible D gene is TRBD1 (5 bases). The CDR3 sequence is 16 residues long. CDR1 is SGHVS and CDR2 is FNYEAQ in the germline V gene. The ends were cut back, 0 bases at V and 2 bases at J, with 11 bases in the middle. In DNA form, the CDR3 reads TGTGCCAGCAGCTTAGCGGCGGGGGGTGGCAATCAGCCCCAGCATTTT. It yields the protein CASSLAAGGGNQPQHF.

The J gene is TRBJ2-1, the V gene TRBV7-3, with D possibly TRBD2 on 5 matching bases. The ends were cut back, 2 bases at V and 4 bases at J, with 12 bases in the middle. CDR1 SGHTA and CDR2 FQGTGA come from the germline V gene. This CDR3 spans 15 amino acids. CDR3 nucleotides: TGTGCCAGCAGCTTAGGCCTAGCCCCTTACAATGAGCAGTTCTTC. Residues: CASSLGLAPYNEQFF.

This chain uses TRBV4-3 with TRBJ1-5; 7 bases are a match to TRBD1. J gave up 5 bases and V 4 bases, and 5 bases lay outside the gene matches. Germline V CDR1 and CDR2: LGHNA, YSLEER. This CDR3 has 14 residues. DNA for the CDR3: TGCGCCAGCAGCCCGAGGACAGGAGATCAGCCCCAGCATTTT. Residues: CASSPRTGDQPQHF.

The rearrangement uses TRBV20-1 and TRBJ2-5; TRBD2 might be the D (6 bases). Germline V gene data show CDR1 as DFQATT and CDR2 as SNEGSKA (reference sequence). This CDR3 has 14 residues. V lost 3 bases to trimming and J lost 3 bases, with 14 bases between them. The CDR3 is CSASLRGIEETQYF. CDR3 sequence (DNA): TGCAGTGCTAGTCTACGGGGGATAGAAGAGACCCAGTACTTC.

The chain employs TRBV9 and TRBJ2-7, with 10 positions matching TRBD2. The CDR3 totals 14 residues. CDR1 is SGDLS, CDR2 YYNGEE, per germline. The V gene end was trimmed by 5 bases and the J gene end by 3 bases; junction bases not matched to a gene: 5. Here the CDR3 reads CASSASGSIYEQYF. The CDR3 bases are TGTGCCAGCAGTGCTAGCGGGAGCATCTACGAGCAGTACTTC.

The chain joins TRBV19 to TRBJ1-1; 8 bases are a match to TRBD1. Trimming took 3 bases from V and 4 from J; bases not matched to a gene: 1. CDR3 length: 13 residues. Germline V CDR1 and CDR2: LNHDA, SQIVND (reference sequence). The DNA for the CDR3 is TGTGCCAGTAGTATCCAGGGGGCCACTGAAGCTTTCTTT. Translation gives CASSIQGATEAFF.

J is TRBJ2-7 and V is TRBV7-9, with 10 bases aligning to TRBD1. After removal of 7 bases from V and 3 bases from J, the junction contained 12 bases not matched to a gene. This CDR3 is 16 amino acids long. Germline CDR1 SEHNR, CDR2 FQNEAQ (reference sequence). CDR3 in DNA: TGTGCCAGCAACCCTCTGGAAGGGACAGGGGTCTACGAGCAGTACTTC. This gives the protein CASNPLEGTGVYEQYF.

This clone was seen only once. The chain is built from TRBV6-5 and TRBJ2-1; 10 positions match TRBD2. Germline V gene lookup returns CDR1 MNHEY and CDR2 SVGAGI. The CDR3 is 15 amino acids. J was trimmed by 5 bases and V by 4 bases; bases with no gene match: 5. The CDR3 reads CASSSQREGHNEQFF. In nucleotides, the CDR3 is TGTGCCAGCAGTTCACAGCGGGAGGGCCACAATGAGCAGTTCTTC.

The J gene is TRBJ1-2, the V gene TRBV5-1; D not certain. The CDR3 is 12 amino acids. Germline loops: CDR1 SGHRS, CDR2 YFSETQ. The V and J ends lost 1 base and 6 bases respectively, with 7 bases between them. CDR3 nucleotide sequence: TGCGCCAGCAGCTTGAACAGCCATGGCTACACCTTC. It codes for CASSLNSHGYTF. Combining the CDR3 with reference TRBV5-1 and TRBJ1-2 gives the whole variable domain KAGVTQTPRYLIKTRGQQVTLSCSPISGHRSVSWYQQTPGQGLQFLFEYFSETQRNKGNFPGRFSGRQFSNSRSEMNVSTLELGDSALYLCASSLNSHGYTFGSGTRLTVV.

The gene calls are TRBV11-2 and TRBJ2-7; 8 bases map to TRBD2. CDR1 is SGHAT and CDR2 is FQNNGV in the germline V gene. Germline trimming cut 0 bases from V and 2 bases from J; bases unmatched to any gene: 18. This CDR3 has 20 amino acids. CDR3 amino acids: CASSLEAVFGLAGVAYEQYF. As DNA, the CDR3 is TGTGCCAGCAGCTTAGAGGCGGTATTCGGCCTAGCGGGCGTCGCCTACGAGCAGTACTTC.